A single sample gave rise to the 15 T cell receptor beta chains below, sequenced in a study of graft-versus-host responses after intestinal transplantation. TCRdb's table, derived via immunoSEQ multiplex PCR, lists solely in-frame clones and lacks some. The sample holds 20,000 to 25,000 clones, approximately 92% seen once. The material sequenced was PBMCs, taken around 37 weeks after intestinal transplant. Receptors originate from a human patient who received an intestinal transplant, so some T cells may come from the graft donor.

J is TRBJ1-1 and V is TRBV6-6; TRBD1 matches 7 bases. CDR1 is MNHNY, CDR2 SVGAGI, per germline (reference sequence). The CDR3 contains 15 residues. V lost 4 bases and J lost 1; bases outside the gene matches: 6. CDR3 bases: TGTGCCAGCAGTTCTCCCGACAGGGCGAACACTGAAGCTTTCTTT. Translated: CASSSPDRANTEAFF.

V and J are TRBV2 and TRBJ2-7; TRBD1 matches 8 bases. The CDR3 extends over 13 amino acids. CDR1 is SNHLY, CDR2 FYNNEI, per germline. The junction had 6 bases not matched to a gene; V was cut back by 8 bases and J by 3 bases. CDR3 sequence (DNA): TGTGCCAGCCGGGGACAGGTGAGCTACGAGCAGTACTTC. Amino acid sequence: CASRGQVSYEQYF.

The genes are TRBV4-2 and TRBJ2-1, with 13 bases that match TRBD2. V shed 3 bases, J shed 9 bases, and the junction held 17 bases outside the gene matches. The germline V gene has CDR1 LGHNA and CDR2 YNFKEQ. The CDR3 has 19 residues. CDR3 sequence reads: CASSQILAGGPLVEVEQFF. In DNA form, the CDR3 reads TGTGCCAGCAGCCAGATACTAGCGGGAGGGCCTCTCGTCGAAGTTGAGCAGTTCTTC.

The genes are TRBV18 and TRBJ2-3; tentatively, D is TRBD1 (6 bases). The CDR3 spans 15 residues. V lost 4 bases to trimming and J lost 6 bases, with 17 bases between them. The germline gives CDR1 KGHSH, CDR2 LQKENI. DNA of the CDR3: TGTGCCAGCTCACAGTCAATGAAGGGGGAGGATACGCAGTATTTT. Its protein is CASSQSMKGEDTQYF.

The rearrangement joins TRBV5-1 to TRBJ2-1, with 7 bases that match TRBD2. The CDR3 runs to 16 residues. Germline values: CDR1 SGHRS, CDR2 YFSETQ. J gave up 1 base and V 0 bases, and 4 bases lay outside the gene matches. DNA for the CDR3: TGCGCCAGCAGCTTGGGACTAGCCGGGTCCTACAATGAGCAGTTCTTC. This codes for CASSLGLAGSYNEQFF. The whole variable domain, filled in from reference TRBV5-1 and TRBJ2-1, reads KAGVTQTPRYLIKTRGQQVTLSCSPISGHRSVSWYQQTPGQGLQFLFEYFSETQRNKGNFPGRFSGRQFSNSRSEMNVSTLELGDSALYLCASSLGLAGSYNEQFFGPGTRLTVL.

This sequence joins TRBV23-1 and TRBJ1-5; a possible D gene is TRBD1 (5 bases). TRBV23-1 is treated as an ORF (open reading frame) with a function not yet certain. V was shortened by 4 bases and J by 0 bases, with 19 bases between the two germline ends. The CDR3 length is 18 residues. The CDR3 sequence: CASSPQGEVPTSNQPQHF. As DNA, the CDR3 is TGCGCCAGCAGTCCCCAGGGCGAGGTTCCGACTAGCAATCAGCCCCAGCATTTT.

This chain links TRBV25-1 with TRBJ1-6; D is ambiguous. Trimming took off 1 base at V and 7 bases at J, with 17 bases between the two ends. Germline V CDR1 and CDR2: MGHDK, SYGVNS. The CDR3 loop spans 17 amino acids. For the CDR3, the DNA is TGTGCCAGCAGTGAATTCCAGTATGGAGGGCGGAATTCACCCCTCCACTTT. It is translated as CASSEFQYGGRNSPLHF.

The chain employs TRBV27 and TRBJ1-1; the D gene is possibly TRBD1 (6 bases). Germline values: CDR1 MNHEY, CDR2 SMNVEV (reference sequence). The CDR3 length is 17 residues. Trimming took off 2 bases at V and 4 bases at J, with 20 bases between the two ends. CDR3: CASSLGGLGARGTEAFF. As DNA, the CDR3 is TGTGCCAGCAGTTTAGGGGGGCTGGGGGCCCGAGGCACTGAAGCTTTCTTT.

The rearrangement links TRBV5-4 to TRBJ2-4; a weak D match, TRBD1 (8 bases). Germline CDR1 and CDR2: SGHNT and YYREEE (reference sequence). Between the trimmed V and J ends, which lost 4 bases and 8 bases, there was a span of 13 bases. The CDR3 contains 13 residues. CDR3 DNA sequence: TGTGCCAGCAGCCCAACAGGGGGGGACATTCAGTACTTC. Translating gives CASSPTGGDIQYF.

The genes are TRBV28 and TRBJ2-7, with 9 bases matching TRBD2. Germline-derived CDR1 and CDR2 are MDHEN and SYDVKM. The V and J ends lost 3 bases and 5 bases, in that order; junction bases with no gene match: 8. This CDR3 comprises 15 residues. CDR3 DNA sequence: TGTGCCAGCAGTTTTTACGCGGGAGGGTCCCACGAGCAGTACTTC. This translates into CASSFYAGGSHEQYF.

CDR3 protein: CASGGPSWGGLGTGELFF. The CDR3 nucleotides are TGTGCCAGCGGCGGGCCAAGTTGGGGGGGATTAGGTACCGGGGAGCTGTTTTTT. The chain is built from TRBV27 and TRBJ2-2, with 7 bases identical to TRBD2. Germline loops: CDR1 MNHEY, CDR2 SMNVEV (reference sequence). Germline trimming cut 8 bases from V and 5 bases from J; bases unmatched to any gene: 20. CDR3 length: 18 residues.

The chain links TRBV28 to TRBJ1-5, with D perhaps matching TRBD1 (5 bases). The germline CDR1 and CDR2 sequences are MDHEN and SYDVKM. The CDR3 covers 14 residues. Between the trimmed V and J ends, which lost 0 bases and 7 bases, there was a span of 10 bases. Written as DNA, the CDR3 is TGTGCCAGCAGTTTATGGGGGGACGTCCAGCCCCAGCATTTT. This sequence encodes CASSLWGDVQPQHF.

The DNA for the CDR3 is TGTGCCAGCAGTCCATTGGAGCGCTTGAGCAATCAGCCCCAGCATTTT. Translating it yields CASSPLERLSNQPQHF. The chain recombines TRBV27 with TRBJ1-5; D is unresolved. The CDR3 runs 16 residues. V lost 5 bases and J lost 1, with 15 bases in between. Germline V gives CDR1 MNHEY, CDR2 SMNVEV (reference sequence).

The chain uses TRBV21-1 and TRBJ1-3. TRBV21-1 is reported as a pseudogene. The CDR3 covers 17 residues. CDR3 loop: CASPPGGWNLSGNTIYF. The CDR3 DNA sequence: TGTGCCAGCCCCCCGGGTGGGTGGAATCTCTCTGGAAACACCATATATTTT.

The V call is TRBV5-4, the J call TRBJ2-3; no reliable D call. Trimming removed 0 bases from V and 1 base from J, with 15 bases in between. This CDR3 contains 17 residues. Per germline, CDR1 SGHNT and CDR2 YYREEE (reference sequence). For the CDR3, the DNA is TGTGCCAGCAGCTTGGGTGCCTTGGTACGTCGCACAGATACGCAGTATTTT. This encodes CASSLGALVRRTDTQYF.